A selection of T cell receptor beta chains follows, all from one sample in a study of blood T cells in healthy people across ages. From the 5' RACE reads, TCRdb called clonotypes with MiXCR, one entry per CDR3 protein. The sample lists hundreds of thousands of distinct CDR3 sequences, 29% occurring once. The source material was blood. The receptors here all came from a woman over 75 in good health. The CDR3 runs from the conserved cysteine through the conserved F or W. The D gene is left open where the match is weak. Size tells how often a clone was seen (once, few, many) or the class of an expanded clone, and some rows leave it out.

J gene: TRBJ2-1
clone size: many
D gene: NA
CDR3 length: 13
V gene: TRBV20-1
CDR3 protein: CSASPPTTNEQFF
CDR3 DNA: TGCAGTGCTAGTCCGCCCACAACTAATGAGCAGTTCTTC

J gene: TRBJ2-3
clone size: many
D gene: TRBD1
CDR3 length: 14
V gene: TRBV3-1
CDR3 protein: CASSQVGQKGTQYF
CDR3 DNA: TGTGCCAGCAGCCAAGTGGGACAGAAGGGTACGCAGTATTTT

J gene: TRBJ1-2
clone size: many
D gene: NA
CDR3 length: 15
V gene: TRBV7-9
CDR3 protein: CASSPLGSSNYGYTF
CDR3 DNA: TGTGCCAGCAGCCCCTTGGGTAGCTCTAACTATGGCTACACCTTC

J gene: TRBJ1-4
clone size: few
D gene: NA
CDR3 length: 13
V gene: TRBV7-2
CDR3 protein: CASGPGHSEKLFF
CDR3 DNA: TGTGCCAGTGGTCCCGGGCACAGTGAAAAACTGTTTTTT

J gene: TRBJ1-6
clone size: few
D gene: NA
CDR3 length: 15
V gene: TRBV20-1
CDR3 protein: CSARGTVSHNSPLHF
CDR3 DNA: TGCAGTGCTAGAGGGACGGTCTCCCATAATTCACCCCTCCACTTT

J gene: TRBJ2-3
clone size: NA
D gene: NA
CDR3 length: 18
V gene: TRBV27
CDR3 protein: CASSLSHWGRRGTDTQYF
CDR3 DNA: TGTGCCAGCAGTTTATCGCACTGGGGGCGTCGAGGCACAGATACGCAGTATTTT

J gene: TRBJ1-1
clone size: many
D gene: NA
CDR3 length: 14
V gene: TRBV7-2
CDR3 protein: CASSLDSGPSEAFF
CDR3 DNA: TGTGCCAGCAGCTTAGATTCAGGGCCGTCTGAAGCTTTCTTT

J gene: TRBJ2-3
clone size: NA
D gene: NA
CDR3 length: 15
V gene: TRBV7-3
CDR3 protein: CASSLSGIFTDTQYF
CDR3 DNA: TGTGCCAGCAGCTTAAGCGGAATTTTCACAGATACGCAGTATTTT

J gene: TRBJ1-2
clone size: few
D gene: NA
CDR3 length: 8
V gene: TRBV29-1
CDR3 protein: CSVDGGTF
CDR3 DNA: TGCAGCGTTGATGGGGGCACCTTC

J gene: TRBJ2-3
clone size: once
D gene: TRBD2
CDR3 length: 15
V gene: TRBV2
CDR3 protein: CASSPGLGRTDTQYF
CDR3 DNA: TGTGCCAGCAGTCCGGGACTAGGGCGCACAGATACGCAGTATTTT

J gene: TRBJ1-2
clone size: few
D gene: TRBD1
CDR3 length: 15
V gene: TRBV6-6
CDR3 protein: CASSRRTGQSYGYTF
CDR3 DNA: TGTGCCAGCAGTCGTCGGACAGGGCAATCCTATGGCTACACCTTC

J gene: TRBJ2-1
clone size: many
D gene: NA
CDR3 length: 16
V gene: TRBV5-6
CDR3 protein: CASSRRFTRSYNEQFF
CDR3 DNA: TGTGCCAGCAGCCGAAGGTTCACTAGAAGTTACAATGAGCAGTTCTTC

J gene: TRBJ2-7
clone size: many
D gene: TRBD2
CDR3 length: 15
V gene: TRBV7-2
CDR3 protein: CASRGGSGGAYEQYF
CDR3 DNA: TGTGCCAGCAGAGGGGGTAGCGGGGGGGCCTACGAGCAGTACTTC

J gene: TRBJ2-3
clone size: few
D gene: NA
CDR3 length: 15
V gene: TRBV6-1
CDR3 protein: CASNIGGGGADTQYF
CDR3 DNA: TGTGCCAGCAACATCGGGGGCGGGGGAGCAGATACGCAGTATTTT

J gene: TRBJ2-1
clone size: many
D gene: NA
CDR3 length: 15
V gene: TRBV20-1
CDR3 protein: CSATTRDPHYNEQFF
CDR3 DNA: TGCAGTGCTACTACCCGGGACCCCCACTACAATGAGCAGTTCTTC

J gene: TRBJ1-3
clone size: NA
D gene: NA
CDR3 length: 14
V gene: TRBV6-1
CDR3 protein: CASSPTGTGNTIYF
CDR3 DNA: TGTGCCAGCAGCCCCACAGGGACTGGAAACACCATATATTTT

J gene: TRBJ2-7
clone size: many
D gene: TRBD1
CDR3 length: 14
V gene: TRBV5-6
CDR3 protein: CASRVGQLNYEQYF
CDR3 DNA: TGTGCCAGTCGGGTGGGACAGCTAAACTACGAGCAGTACTTC

J gene: TRBJ2-6
clone size: NA
D gene: NA
CDR3 length: 19
V gene: TRBV5-6
CDR3 protein: CASSLAGRGRYSGANVLTF
CDR3 DNA: TGTGCCAGCAGCTTGGCCGGGCGCGGAAGATACTCTGGGGCCAACGTCCTGACTTTC

J gene: TRBJ2-3
clone size: many
D gene: TRBD2
CDR3 length: 14
V gene: TRBV5-1
CDR3 protein: CASTLAGGPDTQYF
CDR3 DNA: TGTGCCAGCACTCTAGCGGGGGGGCCAGATACGCAGTATTTT

J gene: TRBJ1-2
clone size: few
D gene: NA
CDR3 length: 15
V gene: TRBV2
CDR3 protein: CASSPPRGLNYGYTF
CDR3 DNA: TGTGCCAGCAGCCCCCCCAGGGGACTTAACTATGGCTACACCTTC

J gene: TRBJ1-2
clone size: many
D gene: NA
CDR3 length: 16
V gene: TRBV20-1
CDR3 protein: CSAKQPGAWGRYGYTF
CDR3 DNA: TGCAGTGCTAAACAGCCGGGGGCCTGGGGCCGTTATGGCTACACCTTC

J gene: TRBJ2-1
clone size: NA
D gene: TRBD2
CDR3 length: 14
V gene: TRBV7-9
CDR3 protein: CASSSRKRDDEQFF
CDR3 DNA: TGTGCCAGCAGTTCACGGAAGCGGGATGATGAGCAGTTCTTC

J gene: TRBJ2-1
clone size: many
D gene: TRBD2
CDR3 length: 15
V gene: TRBV15
CDR3 protein: CATSGGLADYNEQFF
CDR3 DNA: TGTGCCACCAGCGGAGGACTAGCGGACTACAATGAGCAGTTCTTC

J gene: TRBJ2-7
clone size: NA
D gene: NA
CDR3 length: 16
V gene: TRBV6-2/TRBV6-3
CDR3 protein: CASSYLDGVNYNEQYF
CDR3 DNA: TGTGCCAGCAGTTACTTAGACGGGGTAAACTACAATGAGCAGTACTTC

J gene: TRBJ2-3
clone size: many
D gene: NA
CDR3 length: 15
V gene: TRBV4-3
CDR3 protein: CASSQGSGRTDTQYF
CDR3 DNA: TGCGCCAGCAGCCAAGGGAGCGGCCGCACAGATACGCAGTATTTT

J gene: TRBJ2-5
clone size: few
D gene: NA
CDR3 length: 16
V gene: TRBV3-1
CDR3 protein: CASSQGGTTFQETQYF
CDR3 DNA: TGTGCCAGCAGCCAAGGGGGAACTACCTTCCAAGAGACCCAGTACTTC

J gene: TRBJ1-1
clone size: NA
D gene: TRBD1
CDR3 length: 13
V gene: TRBV24-1
CDR3 protein: CATIGQGGTEAFF
CDR3 DNA: TGTGCCACCATTGGACAGGGAGGCACTGAAGCTTTCTTT

J gene: TRBJ2-3
clone size: many
D gene: TRBD2
CDR3 length: 16
V gene: TRBV7-9
CDR3 protein: CASSLVLAGIGDTQYF
CDR3 DNA: TGTGCCAGCAGCTTAGTACTAGCGGGGATTGGAGATACGCAGTATTTT

J gene: TRBJ1-5
clone size: many
D gene: TRBD1
CDR3 length: 13
V gene: TRBV7-2
CDR3 protein: CASTTGTNQPQHF
CDR3 DNA: TGTGCCAGCACGACAGGGACGAACCAGCCCCAGCATTTT

J gene: TRBJ1-5
clone size: many
D gene: TRBD1
CDR3 length: 16
V gene: TRBV20-1
CDR3 protein: CSASPAGGASNQPQHF
CDR3 DNA: TGCAGTGCTAGCCCGGCAGGGGGCGCGAGCAATCAGCCCCAGCATTTT

J gene: TRBJ2-5
clone size: many
D gene: TRBD2
CDR3 length: 17
V gene: TRBV20-1
CDR3 protein: CSAREFGLAGGRETQYF
CDR3 DNA: TGCAGTGCTAGAGAATTTGGACTAGCGGGGGGCCGGGAGACCCAGTACTTC

J gene: TRBJ1-1
clone size: NA
D gene: NA
CDR3 length: 13
V gene: TRBV19
CDR3 protein: CASSYTLNTGAFF
CDR3 DNA: TGTGCCAGTAGTTACACCTTGAACACTGGAGCTTTCTTT

J gene: TRBJ2-7
clone size: NA
D gene: NA
CDR3 length: 15
V gene: TRBV4-2
CDR3 protein: CASSQDRDISYEQYF
CDR3 DNA: TGTGCCAGCAGCCAAGATAGGGACATCTCCTACGAGCAGTACTTC

J gene: TRBJ2-2
clone size: NA
D gene: TRBD2
CDR3 length: 17
V gene: TRBV20-1
CDR3 protein: CSARAPPGLAVTGELFF
CDR3 DNA: TGCAGTGCTAGAGCCCCGCCGGGACTAGCAGTTACCGGGGAGCTGTTTTTT

J gene: TRBJ2-5
clone size: many
D gene: TRBD2
CDR3 length: 14
V gene: TRBV7-2
CDR3 protein: CASSPHGGEETQYF
CDR3 DNA: TGTGCCAGCAGCCCCCACGGGGGGGAAGAGACCCAGTACTTC

J gene: TRBJ2-7
clone size: few
D gene: NA
CDR3 length: 12
V gene: TRBV15
CDR3 protein: CATSPRRNEQYF
CDR3 DNA: TGTGCCACCAGCCCCCGCAGGAACGAGCAGTACTTC

J gene: TRBJ2-3
clone size: few
D gene: TRBD2
CDR3 length: 15
V gene: TRBV5-1
CDR3 protein: CASSSGLAGRDTQYF
CDR3 DNA: TGCGCCAGCAGCTCGGGACTAGCGGGGAGGGATACGCAGTATTTT

J gene: TRBJ2-7
clone size: NA
D gene: NA
CDR3 length: 12
V gene: TRBV29-1
CDR3 protein: CSVEETSYEQYF
CDR3 DNA: TGCAGCGTGGAGGAAACTAGCTACGAGCAGTACTTC

J gene: TRBJ1-1
clone size: NA
D gene: NA
CDR3 length: 12
V gene: TRBV28
CDR3 protein: CASAIMSTEAFF
CDR3 DNA: TGTGCCAGCGCAATTATGAGCACTGAAGCTTTCTTT

J gene: TRBJ1-6
clone size: NA
D gene: NA
CDR3 length: 14
V gene: TRBV3-1
CDR3 protein: CASSQFPQGQPLHF
CDR3 DNA: TGTGCCAGCAGCCAGTTCCCCCAGGGGCAACCCCTCCACTTT

J gene: TRBJ1-2
clone size: many
D gene: NA
CDR3 length: 13
V gene: TRBV7-2
CDR3 protein: CASSLSDRKGYTF
CDR3 DNA: TGTGCCAGCAGCCTATCGGACAGAAAAGGCTACACCTTC

J gene: TRBJ1-2
clone size: NA
D gene: NA
CDR3 length: 16
V gene: TRBV5-5
CDR3 protein: CASSLGPQGINYGYTF
CDR3 DNA: TGTGCCAGCAGCTTGGGCCCGCAGGGGATAAATTATGGCTACACCTTC

J gene: TRBJ2-1
clone size: NA
D gene: NA
CDR3 length: 15
V gene: TRBV7-2
CDR3 protein: CASSSRWGDTAQQFF
CDR3 DNA: TGTGCCAGCAGCTCAAGGTGGGGGGATACCGCACAGCAGTTCTTC

J gene: TRBJ2-1
clone size: NA
D gene: NA
CDR3 length: 14
V gene: TRBV6-5
CDR3 protein: CASSYTMGDNEQFF
CDR3 DNA: TGTGCCAGCAGTTACACCATGGGAGACAATGAGCAGTTCTTC

J gene: TRBJ1-5
clone size: few
D gene: TRBD1
CDR3 length: 14
V gene: TRBV20-1
CDR3 protein: CSASTGGSNQPQHF
CDR3 DNA: TGCAGTGCCTCGACAGGGGGTAGCAATCAGCCCCAGCATTTT

J gene: TRBJ2-5
clone size: NA
D gene: TRBD2
CDR3 length: 16
V gene: TRBV11-2
CDR3 protein: CASSSRLAANQETQYF
CDR3 DNA: TGTGCCAGCAGCTCGAGACTAGCGGCAAATCAAGAGACCCAGTACTTC

J gene: TRBJ2-1
clone size: many
D gene: TRBD1
CDR3 length: 17
V gene: TRBV4-3
CDR3 protein: CASSQDRGPGQSNEQFF
CDR3 DNA: TGCGCCAGCAGCCAAGATCGGGGTCCGGGACAGAGCAATGAGCAGTTCTTC

J gene: TRBJ2-5
clone size: many
D gene: NA
CDR3 length: 16
V gene: TRBV24-1
CDR3 protein: CATSDAGLRGQETQYF
CDR3 DNA: TGTGCCACCAGTGATGCTGGACTTCGGGGGCAAGAGACCCAGTACTTC

J gene: TRBJ2-5
clone size: NA
D gene: NA
CDR3 length: 14
V gene: TRBV10-3
CDR3 protein: CASSVRAGWETQYF
CDR3 DNA: TGTGCCAGCAGTGTCCGGGCAGGGTGGGAGACCCAGTACTTC

J gene: TRBJ2-7
clone size: NA
D gene: TRBD1
CDR3 length: 16
V gene: TRBV11-3
CDR3 protein: CASSPPQGQSTYEQYF
CDR3 DNA: TGTGCCAGCAGCCCACCACAGGGACAGAGTACCTACGAGCAGTACTTC

J gene: TRBJ2-6
clone size: NA
D gene: TRBD1
CDR3 length: 14
V gene: TRBV20-1
CDR3 protein: CSATGASGANVLTF
CDR3 DNA: TGCAGTGCCACAGGGGCCTCTGGGGCCAACGTCCTGACTTTC

J gene: TRBJ1-5
clone size: many
D gene: TRBD1
CDR3 length: 16
V gene: TRBV6-6
CDR3 protein: CASQRTGQGSNQPQHF
CDR3 DNA: TGTGCCAGCCAGAGGACGGGACAGGGGAGCAATCAGCCCCAGCATTTT